The 26 T cell receptor beta chains reported below all come from one sample, sequenced in a study of CD8+CD57+ T cells in acquired aplastic anemia. Genomic DNA provided the template from which TCR beta VDJ and CDR3 profiles were obtained. Using its own MiXCR run on the reads, TCRdb lists one record per CDR3 protein. Of hundreds of thousands of distinct CDR3 sequences listed, around 32% are singletons. By flow cytometry, patients selected for sequencing had shown an expansion of CD8+CD57+ cells. What was sequenced was sorted CD4+, CD8+, or CD8+CD57+ T cells (not recorded which) from PBMCs. Source of these receptors: a human donor with aplastic anemia.

A remark on this clonotype: A single base separates this from a much larger clone, so it may be a read error. V gene TRBV20-1 combines with J gene TRBJ2-5, with TRBD1 matching over 7 bases. The CDR3 has 12 residues. From germline, CDR1 is DFQATT and CDR2 SNEGSKA (reference sequence). CDR3 nucleotides: TGCAGTGCCAGAGGGGGCTTCGAGACCCGGTACTTC. This encodes CSARGGFETRYF.

In its sample, this clonotype was seen many times. This rearrangement joins TRBV7-9 to TRBJ2-5; 7 bases match TRBD1. The CDR3 length is 15 residues. The V gene's germline CDR1 is SEHNR and CDR2 FQNEAQ (reference sequence). V lost 6 bases to trimming and J lost 5 bases; unmatched junction nucleotides: 12. CDR3 nucleotides: TGTGCCAGCAGTCCGACAGGGCTGATTTATGAGACCCAGTACTTC. As protein: CASSPTGLIYETQYF.

Many counts were recorded for this clonotype. The rearrangement joins TRBV2 to TRBJ1-1; D is undetermined. The CDR3 is made up of 11 amino acids. Between the trimmed V and J ends, which lost 8 bases and 9 bases, there was a span of 13 bases. Germline CDR1 SNHLY, CDR2 FYNNEI. The CDR3 sequence is CASGPGRQAFF. Written as DNA, the CDR3 is TGTGCCAGCGGGCCCGGGAGGCAAGCTTTCTTT.

The chain is built from TRBV7-8 and TRBJ2-7, with no clear D. V dropped 5 bases and J dropped 4 bases, with 15 bases sitting between them. Germline CDR1 is SGHVS and CDR2 is FQNEAQ. This CDR3 contains 14 residues. Written as DNA, the CDR3 is TGTGCCAGCAGCCAAAATAATTTTGAGTACGAGCAGTACTTC. This gives the protein CASSQNNFEYEQYF.

This clonotype was recorded many times. The CDR3 nucleotides are TGCGCCAGCAGCCTAGACAGGGCCGAGTTAGGTGGCTACACCTTC. As protein: CASSLDRAELGGYTF. The rearrangement joins TRBV5-1 to TRBJ1-2; 7 bases map to TRBD1. This CDR3 contains 15 residues. J was trimmed by 7 bases and V by 4 bases; bases with no gene match: 13. Looked up from germline, CDR1 is SGHRS and CDR2 is YFSETQ.

The chain is built from TRBV20-1 and TRBJ1-1; D is undetermined. The CDR3 is made up of 15 amino acids. Between the trimmed V and J ends, which lost 0 bases and 0 bases, there was a span of 11 bases. Germline CDR1 DFQATT, CDR2 SNEGSKA (reference sequence). Here the CDR3 reads CSARDRRGLNTEAFF. The CDR3 DNA follows: TGCAGTGCTAGAGATCGAAGAGGTCTGAACACTGAAGCTTTCTTT.

In nucleotides, the CDR3 is TGTGCCAGCAGCCCTAGCGGAGCGGGGCAGCGCACAGATACGCAGTATTTT. This gives the protein CASSPSGAGQRTDTQYF. The chain uses TRBV7-3 and TRBJ2-3, with TRBD2 identical over 7 bases. CDR1 is SGHTA and CDR2 is FQGTGA in the germline V gene. V was pared by 5 bases and J by 1 base, with 12 bases of the junction left unmatched. The CDR3 runs 17 residues. Full variable domain (remainder filled in from reference TRBV7-3 and TRBJ2-3): GAGVSQTPSNKVTEKGKYVELRCDPISGHTALYWYRQSLGQGPEFLIYFQGTGAADDSGLPNDRFFAVRPEGSVSTLKIQRTERGDSAVYLCASSPSGAGQRTDTQYFGPGTRLTVL.

In its sample, this clonotype was seen many times. The gene calls are TRBV29-1 and TRBJ2-4; 8 nucleotides line up with TRBD1. V gave up 5 bases and J gave up 8 bases; unmatched junction bases: 17. Germline V gene sequence: CDR1 SQVTM, CDR2 ANQGSEA. The CDR3 sequence is 16 residues long. CDR3 sequence: CSVKRTGLLVGDIQYF. CDR3 nucleotide sequence: TGCAGCGTTAAAAGGACAGGGTTGTTGGTTGGAGACATTCAGTACTTC.

Ten or more counts support this clonotype. V and J are TRBV6-4 and TRBJ2-7, with a weak D call TRBD1 (5 bases). CDR1 MRHNA and CDR2 SNTAGT come from the germline V gene. The CDR3 length is 13 residues. Trimming removed 8 bases from V and 3 bases from J, with 14 bases in between. CDR3 DNA sequence: TGTGCCAGCTCGACAGACGATGGCTACGAGCAGTACTTC. It codes for CASSTDDGYEQYF.

This clonotype was observed a handful of times. Being one base from a much bigger clone, this may be a read error. V usage is TRBV2 and J usage is TRBJ1-1, with unresolved D. The V end lost 1 base, the J end lost 4 bases, and 7 bases lay between the germline ends. The CDR3 has 13 residues. The germline V gene has CDR1 SNHLY and CDR2 FYNNEI. The CDR3 reads CASSEDTSTEAFF. The CDR3 DNA follows: TGTGCCAGCAGTGAAGACACAAGCACTGAAGCTTTCTTT.

This chain joins TRBV25-1 and TRBJ1-6; a possible D gene is TRBD1 (5 bases). V was cut by 4 bases and J by 9 bases, with 19 bases left in between. Germline CDR1 and CDR2: MGHDK and SYGVNS. The CDR3 spans 16 residues. The CDR3 reads CASSAGAGGGSSPLHF. CDR3 DNA: TGTGCCAGCAGTGCTGGGGCGGGGGGTGGAAGTTCACCCCTCCACTTT. Looking up the rest from reference TRBV25-1 and TRBJ1-6 gives the full variable domain: EADIYQTPRYLVIGTGKKITLECSQTMGHDKMYWYQQDPGMELHLIHYSYGVNSTEKGDLSSESTVSRIRTEHFPLTLESARPSHTSQYLCASSAGAGGGSSPLHFGNGTRLTVT.

The chain links TRBV3-1 to TRBJ1-2, with 7 bases identical to TRBD1. Germline CDR1 and CDR2: LGHDT and YNNKEL (reference sequence). The CDR3 is 14 residues long. V gave up 4 bases and J gave up 7 bases; unmatched junction bases: 9. As DNA, the CDR3 is TGTGCCAGCAGCCTCAGGGGGACAGAGACTGGCTACACCTTC. This encodes CASSLRGTETGYTF. The full variable domain, rest sourced from reference TRBV3-1 and TRBJ1-2, is DTAVSQTPKYLVTQMGNDKSIKCEQNLGHDTMYWYKQDSKKFLKIMFSYNNKELIINETVPNRFSPKSPDKAHLNLHINSLELGDSAVYFCASSLRGTETGYTFGSGTRLTVV.

This clonotype showed up many times. V gene TRBV11-1 combines with J gene TRBJ1-2; D gene uncertain. The CDR3 runs to 16 residues. Between the trimmed V and J ends, which lost 5 bases and 2 bases, there was a span of 18 bases. Germline V gene sequence: CDR1 SGHAT, CDR2 FQDESV (reference sequence). CDR3 region: CASSQAGQSLNYGYTF. The CDR3 coding sequence is TGTGCCAGCAGCCAAGCTGGGCAGAGCCTAAACTATGGCTACACCTTC. Filled out from reference TRBV11-1 and TRBJ1-2, the complete variable domain reads EAEVAQSPRYKITEKSQAVAFWCDPISGHATLYWYRQILGQGPELLVQFQDESVVDDSQLPKDRFSAERLKGVDSTLKIQPAELGDSAMYLCASSQAGQSLNYGYTFGSGTRLTVV.

This clonotype was counted at least ten times. The rearrangement links TRBV10-3 to TRBJ1-2; D is unclear. V was clipped by 3 bases and J by 4 bases, with 6 bases between them. Germline CDR1 reads ENHRY; CDR2 reads SYGVKD. The CDR3 length is 12 residues. The CDR3 spells CAISDGTYGYTF. CDR3 DNA: TGTGCCATCAGTGACGGAACCTATGGCTACACCTTC.

V usage is TRBV30 and J usage is TRBJ1-2; the D is unclear. The germline gives CDR1 GTSNPN, CDR2 SVGIG (reference sequence). The CDR3 sequence is 12 residues long. V shed 2 bases and J shed 4 bases, with 8 bases lying between them. As DNA, the CDR3 is TGTGCCTGGAGTCCCGGAATCTATGGCTACACCTTC. Encoded protein: CAWSPGIYGYTF.

The rearrangement joins TRBV7-3 to TRBJ2-7; D remains unclear. The CDR3 has 13 residues. Germline V lookup: CDR1 SGHTA, CDR2 FQGTGA. Deletions cut 5 bases from V and 7 bases from J, with 15 bases between. DNA for the CDR3: TGTGCCAGCAGCCAAGATCTTCGCGCAGAGCAGTACTTC. This encodes CASSQDLRAEQYF.

The genes are TRBV6-1 and TRBJ1-1, with a tentative D call TRBD1 (6 bases). Germline V CDR1 and CDR2: MNHNS, SASEGT. Trimming cost V 6 bases and J 5 bases, with 19 bases left between them. The CDR3 totals 15 residues. The CDR3 coding sequence is TGTGCCAGCAGGAACCCTGACAGGTTGATGACTGAAGCTTTCTTT. Encoded protein: CASRNPDRLMTEAFF.

This clonotype has more than one count but fewer than ten. V usage is TRBV30 and J usage is TRBJ1-2; TRBD1 is a possible D gene (5 bases). Germline V gene sequence: CDR1 GTSNPN, CDR2 SVGIG (reference sequence). CDR3 size: 13 residues. V lost 2 bases, J lost 3 bases, and 10 bases lay in between. For the CDR3, the DNA is TGTGCCTGGAGTACAGGACGGGACTATGGCTACACCTTC. Translated, it gives CAWSTGRDYGYTF.

The chain joins TRBV19 to TRBJ2-5; TRBD1 might be the D (6 bases). V gave up 4 bases and J gave up 5 bases, with 11 bases separating them. Germline V CDR1 and CDR2: LNHDA, SQIVND (reference sequence). CDR3 size: 13 residues. CDR3 sequence reads: CASSKTGFETQYF. The CDR3 coding sequence is TGTGCCAGTAGTAAAACAGGGTTTGAGACCCAGTACTTC.

This clonotype was counted a few times. This clone may be a read error of a much larger clone one base away. The chain couples TRBV2 to TRBJ1-1; D not certain. CDR3 length: 14 amino acids. Germline V lookup: CDR1 SNHLY, CDR2 FYNNEI. With 4 bases removed from V and 5 bases from J, the gap between germline ends came to 14 bases. The CDR3 is CASSVATTTTEAFF. The CDR3, as DNA: TGTGCCAGCAGTGTGGCTACTACTACTACTGAAGCTTTCTTT.

The chain employs TRBV7-9 and TRBJ2-1; the D gene is possibly TRBD1 (6 bases). V lost 5 bases and J 7 bases, leaving 21 bases between the germline ends. From germline, CDR1 is SEHNR and CDR2 FQNEAQ (reference sequence). The CDR3 totals 16 residues. DNA for the CDR3: TGTGCCAGCAGCCGTCTTTTAAGGACAGCCGTGAATGAGCAGTTCTTC. As protein: CASSRLLRTAVNEQFF.

This rearrangement joins TRBV7-9 to TRBJ2-7, with TRBD1 matching 9 bases. After removal of 2 bases from V and 1 base from J, the junction contained 3 bases not matched to a gene. The CDR3 runs to 15 residues. Looked up from germline, CDR1 is SEHNR and CDR2 is FQNEAQ (reference sequence). The CDR3 DNA reads TGTGCCAGCAGCTTATGGACAGGGGCTTCCTACGAGCAGTACTTC. This encodes CASSLWTGASYEQYF.

The chain uses TRBV11-1 and TRBJ2-2, with a tentative D call TRBD2 (5 bases). This CDR3 is 17 amino acids long. The V gene lost 4 bases and the J gene lost 0 bases, with 15 bases spanning the gap. Germline V lookup: CDR1 SGHAT, CDR2 FQDESV (reference sequence). The CDR3 nucleotides are TGTGCCAGCAGCTCGACTACTGAGTTACCGAACACCGGGGAGCTGTTTTTT. This codes for CASSSTTELPNTGELFF.

Here the CDR3 DNA reads TGTGCCAGCAGTTACTCGATTGTGGCGGGCTATGGCTACACCTTC. As protein: CASSYSIVAGYGYTF. This chain links TRBV6-2 or TRBV6-3 with TRBJ1-2; D remains unclear. The CDR3 is made up of 15 amino acids. Trimming took off 0 bases at V and 4 bases at J, with 12 bases between the two ends. Germline-derived CDR1 and CDR2 are MNHEY and SVGEGT.

Regarding this clonotype: Given a much more abundant clone one base away, this may be a read error. This rearrangement joins TRBV2 to TRBJ1-1; D is unclear. The CDR3 has 14 amino acids. Germline V gives CDR1 SNHLY, CDR2 FYNNEI. The CDR3 region is CASSEALLSAEASF. DNA of the CDR3: TGTGCCAGCAGTGAAGCGCTTCTCAGTGCTGAAGCTTCCTTT.

The rearrangement joins TRBV19 to TRBJ1-6; D possibly corresponds to TRBD1 (5 bases). This CDR3 has 16 residues. Per the germline V gene, CDR1 is LNHDA and CDR2 is SQIVND (reference sequence). The V end was cut by 6 bases, the J end by 0 bases, with 12 bases between. CDR3 loop: CASRGRGSSYNSPLHF. The CDR3, as DNA: TGTGCCAGTAGGGGACGCGGGAGCTCCTATAATTCACCCCTCCACTTT.